Following are 23 T cell receptor beta chains from one sample sequenced in a study of patients and donors after allogeneic stem cell transplantation. TCRdb analysed the RT-PCR reads with MiXCR anew, one entry per CDR3 protein. This sample has more than 850,000 distinct CDR3 sequences; roughly 18% occur once, and the top ten carry 5.5% to 6.5%. What was sequenced was blood, either unsorted or a sorted T cell fraction (not recorded which). The receptors shown here come from a human donor who was either an allogeneic HSCT recipient or a stem cell or donor lymphocyte infusion donor (not recorded which). It is not recorded whose cells these are; they may come from a transplant donor.

J is TRBJ2-1 and V is TRBV6-5; the D gene is possibly TRBD1 (6 bases). Germline V gene lookup returns CDR1 MNHEY and CDR2 SVGAGI. With 0 bases removed from V and 6 bases from J, the gap between germline ends came to 9 bases. This CDR3 is 14 amino acids long. Here the CDR3 reads CASSYSEGGNEQFF. The CDR3 DNA follows: TGTGCCAGCAGTTACTCTGAAGGGGGCAATGAGCAGTTCTTC.

This clonotype came up a few times. The gene calls are TRBV7-6 and TRBJ1-2, with 11 positions matching TRBD1. Germline V gives CDR1 SGHVS, CDR2 FNYEAQ. This CDR3 has 17 residues. The V segment lost 4 bases and the J segment 4 bases; nucleotides outside the gene matches: 11. This CDR3 reads CASSYKFTGTGGYGYTF. CDR3 DNA: TGTGCCAGCAGCTATAAATTCACCGGGACAGGGGGCTATGGCTACACCTTC.

This chain uses TRBV29-1 with TRBJ2-7; D is unclear. This CDR3 is built from 11 residues. Germline V lookup: CDR1 SQVTM, CDR2 ANQGSEA. V lost 5 bases, J lost 3 bases, and 8 bases lay in between. The CDR3 here is CSVYGNYEQYF. DNA for the CDR3: TGCAGCGTTTATGGCAACTACGAGCAGTACTTC.

This clonotype occurred a few times. The V call is TRBV15, the J call TRBJ1-4; no clear D gene. The CDR3 loop spans 16 amino acids. Trimming pared 0 bases from V and 3 bases from J, leaving 11 bases between. Germline loops: CDR1 LNHNV, CDR2 YYDKDF (reference sequence). The CDR3 protein is CATSRDGSSSNEKLFF. The CDR3 DNA follows: TGTGCCACCAGCAGAGATGGGAGTTCTTCTAATGAAAAACTGTTTTTT.

This chain uses TRBV12-3 or TRBV12-4 with TRBJ2-2; D is ambiguous. This CDR3 comprises 10 residues. The ends were cut back, 5 bases at V and 9 bases at J, with 4 bases in the middle. As DNA, the CDR3 is TGTGCCAGCAGTCGGCGGGAGCTGTTTTTT. Translation gives CASSRRELFF.

This rearrangement joins TRBV6-2 or TRBV6-3 to TRBJ2-5; TRBD2 aligns across 10 bases. This CDR3 region has 21 residues. The junction had 24 bases not matched to a gene; V was cut back by 2 bases and J by 6 bases. Germline CDR1 MNHEY, CDR2 SVGEGT. CDR3 residues: CASSYARVAGGPRGLLKTQYF. The CDR3 bases are TGTGCCAGCAGTTACGCCCGGGTAGCGGGAGGCCCGAGGGGCCTGTTGAAGACCCAGTACTTC.

The table lists this clonotype with a few counts. The V call is TRBV9, the J call TRBJ2-3; D remains unclear. The ends were cut back, 1 base at V and 3 bases at J, with 6 bases in the middle. This CDR3 is built from 13 residues. The germline gives CDR1 SGDLS, CDR2 YYNGEE. In nucleotides, the CDR3 is TGTGCCAGCAGCGTACTCGAGACAGATACGCAGTATTTT. Protein: CASSVLETDTQYF.

A few counts support this clonotype. V and J are TRBV20-1 and TRBJ1-1; 8 bases line up with TRBD1. CDR3 length: 14 amino acids. J was trimmed by 0 bases and V by 5 bases; bases with no gene match: 5. The germline V gene has CDR1 DFQATT and CDR2 SNEGSKA (reference sequence). Written as DNA, the CDR3 is TGCAGTGCTCCCGGGGACAGGCTGAACACTGAAGCTTTCTTT. Translation: CSAPGDRLNTEAFF.

This clonotype has more than one count but fewer than ten. This chain uses TRBV3-1 with TRBJ2-5, with D possibly being TRBD1 (6 bases). The CDR3 loop spans 14 amino acids. CDR1 LGHDT and CDR2 YNNKEL come from the germline V gene (reference sequence). With 4 bases removed from V and 1 base from J, the gap between germline ends came to 10 bases. The CDR3 loop reads CASSLQTGQETQYF. The CDR3 DNA is TGTGCCAGCAGCCTCCAGACAGGCCAAGAGACCCAGTACTTC.

This clonotype was seen ten or more times. The chain couples TRBV21-1 to TRBJ2-7; the DNA was not compared with TRBD2, the D call given in the table. TRBV21-1 represents a pseudogene. The CDR3 contains 10 residues. The CDR3 DNA reads as TGTGCCAGCAAGCGGTACGAGCAGTACTTC. Its translation is CASKRYEQYF.

This clonotype was counted between two and nine times. The rearrangement joins TRBV12-3 or TRBV12-4 to TRBJ2-3; TRBD2 aligns across 11 bases. The V and J ends lost 3 bases and 6 bases, in that order; junction bases with no gene match: 14. The CDR3 consists of 18 residues. The DNA of the CDR3 is TGTGCCAGCAGTTTTATAGTGACTAGCGGGACTGTCTTGGATACGCAGTATTTT. It translates to CASSFIVTSGTVLDTQYF.

This clonotype was detected a few times. This chain uses TRBV6-1 with TRBJ2-3; D is undetermined. CDR3 length: 15 residues. Trimming cost V 6 bases and J 2 bases, with 15 bases left between them. The germline V gene has CDR1 MNHNS and CDR2 SASEGT. In nucleotides, the CDR3 is TGTGCCAGCAGCCCTTCGGGCCCACTCACAGATACGCAGTATTTT. This gives the protein CASSPSGPLTDTQYF.

This clonotype was observed a handful of times. V gene TRBV15 combines with J gene TRBJ1-4, with a tentative D call TRBD1 (5 bases). Germline lookup yields CDR1 LNHNV and CDR2 YYDKDF (reference sequence). V was shortened by 7 bases and J by 4 bases, with 10 bases between the two germline ends. The CDR3 covers 13 residues. The CDR3 DNA reads as TGTGCCACCAACGGCAGGGTTAATGAAAAACTGTTTTTT. It specifies CATNGRVNEKLFF.

The rearrangement uses TRBV25-1 and TRBJ1-5; 10 nucleotides align to TRBD1. This CDR3 comprises 18 residues. CDR1 is MGHDK, CDR2 SYGVNS, per germline. V shed 8 bases, J shed 1 base, and the junction held 14 bases outside the gene matches. The CDR3 protein is CASRGTGASVLSNQPQHF. The CDR3 nucleotides read TGTGCCAGCCGAGGGACAGGGGCCTCGGTATTGAGCAATCAGCCCCAGCATTTT.

In its sample, this clonotype was seen a few times. The genes are TRBV29-1 and TRBJ2-7, with 12 positions matching TRBD1. CDR3 length equals 14 residues. The ends lost 3 bases at V and 11 bases at J; junction bases unmatched: 11. Germline CDR1 reads SQVTM; CDR2 reads ANQGSEA. In DNA form, the CDR3 reads TGCAGCGTTGACGCGGGACAGGGGGCGCAAAGGGAGTACTTC. Protein product: CSVDAGQGAQREYF.

The V and J genes are TRBV4-1 and TRBJ2-1, with D perhaps matching TRBD1 or TRBD2 (6 bases each). The ends were cut back, 1 base at V and 15 bases at J, with 13 bases in the middle. The CDR3 is 12 amino acids. From germline, CDR1 is MGHRA and CDR2 YSYEKL. The CDR3 region is CASSQVQGGPFF. CDR3 DNA sequence: TGCGCCAGCAGCCAAGTACAGGGAGGACCGTTCTTC.

This clonotype was seen a handful of times. The chain uses TRBV2 and TRBJ2-1, with 7 bases matching TRBD2. Germline values: CDR1 SNHLY, CDR2 FYNNEI. This CDR3 spans 14 amino acids. V gave up 6 bases and J gave up 6 bases; unmatched junction bases: 8. The CDR3 region has the DNA TGTGCCAGCAGAGTACTAGCGAGCCCCAATGAGCAGTTCTTC. Translating gives CASRVLASPNEQFF.

The sample holds a few counts of this clonotype. The gene calls are TRBV7-8 and TRBJ1-2; D unresolved. The CDR3 runs 15 residues. Trimming stripped 2 bases from V and 2 bases from J, with 12 bases between. Per germline, CDR1 SGHVS and CDR2 FQNEAQ. In nucleotides, the CDR3 is TGTGCCAGCAGCTTAAATGTTCCGTCAAACTATGGCTACACCTTC. Its translation is CASSLNVPSNYGYTF.

Many counts were recorded for this clonotype. The rearrangement joins TRBV10-3 to TRBJ2-7; the match to TRBD1 covers 7 bases. Germline-derived CDR1 and CDR2 are ENHRY and SYGVKD. The trim removed 3 bases at V and 2 bases at J, leaving 4 bases unmatched. The CDR3 totals 14 residues. For the CDR3, the DNA is TGTGCCATCAGTGATAGGGGACAGACCTACGAGCAGTACTTC. Protein sequence: CAISDRGQTYEQYF.

In nucleotides, the CDR3 is TGTGCCAGCAGCCTAAGGGGCCGTCTTGGTTCACCCCTCCACTTT. It encodes CASSLRGRLGSPLHF. The rearrangement joins TRBV7-3 to TRBJ1-6, with a weak D call TRBD1 (5 bases). Germline assignment: CDR1 SGHTA and CDR2 FQGTGA. The CDR3 runs 15 residues. V was pared by 5 bases and J by 9 bases, with 17 bases between. Complete variable domain (other parts from reference TRBV7-3 and TRBJ1-6): GAGVSQTPSNKVTEKGKYVELRCDPISGHTALYWYRQSLGQGPEFLIYFQGTGAADDSGLPNDRFFAVRPEGSVSTLKIQRTERGDSAVYLCASSLRGRLGSPLHFGNGTRLTVT.

This clonotype has more than one count but fewer than ten. The gene calls are TRBV7-9 and TRBJ2-1; D ambiguous. CDR3 length: 13 amino acids. The germline gives CDR1 SEHNR, CDR2 FQNEAQ (reference sequence). V lost 4 bases and J lost 3, with 7 bases in between. The CDR3 sequence is CASSSINYNEQFF. The CDR3, as DNA: TGTGCCAGCAGCTCCATCAACTACAATGAGCAGTTCTTC.

The V call is TRBV7-2, the J call TRBJ2-6; D may correspond to TRBD1 or TRBD2 (6 bases each). The germline V and J ends were trimmed by 7 bases and 3 bases, with 13 bases remaining between them. Germline V lookup: CDR1 SGHTA, CDR2 FQGNSA. The CDR3 spans 15 residues. CDR3 sequence: CASKRGGRGANVLTF. CDR3 bases: TGTGCCAGCAAAAGAGGGGGGCGTGGGGCCAACGTCCTGACTTTC.

The chain combines TRBV5-3 with TRBJ1-4, with 7 nucleotides matching TRBD1. TRBV5-3 is filed as an ORF, its function uncertain. V lost 4 bases and J lost 8; bases outside the gene matches: 14. The CDR3 is 16 amino acids. CDR3: CARSTGQEKGEEKLFF. The CDR3 DNA reads as TGTGCCAGAAGCACCGGACAGGAAAAGGGTGAGGAAAAACTGTTTTTT.